The next 2 T cell receptor beta chains were all read from a single sample in a study of blood T cell repertoires in COVID-19. Repertoires were generated with immunoSEQ multiplex PCR, while TCRdb's copy carries only in-frame clones and drops some. This table holds roughly 70,000 clones, 80% to 90% found once. The sample consisted of peripheral blood. The receptor set was obtained from a woman of 80 years or more with active or convalescent COVID-19.

The genes are TRBV12-3 or TRBV12-4 and TRBJ1-1; D is ambiguous. CDR3 size: 13 residues. V was cut by 5 bases and J by 4 bases, with 11 bases left in between. The CDR3 DNA reads TGTGCCAGCAGTCGGACTGCTGGCACTGAAGCTTTCTTT. It yields the protein CASSRTAGTEAFF.

The chain joins TRBV5-1 to TRBJ1-2; 9 bases are shared with TRBD1. The CDR3 is made up of 15 amino acids. Looked up from germline, CDR1 is SGHRS and CDR2 is YFSETQ. V lost 2 bases, J lost 1 base, and 3 bases stayed unmatched. The CDR3 DNA follows: TGCGCCAGCAGCTTATCGACAGGGGGTAACTATGGCTACACCTTC. It encodes CASSLSTGGNYGYTF.